The 18 T cell receptor beta chains below come from one sample, sequenced in a study of T cells in Graves' hyperthyroidism and ophthalmopathy. RNA transcripts provided the source from which TCR beta CDR3 regions were amplified. First-round RT-PCR targeting the TCR CDR3 was performed with the HTBI primer set. In TCRdb, the multiplex PCR reads were re-called with MiXCR into one record per CDR3 protein. The sample includes under 400,000 distinct CDR3 sequences, around 17% of them seen just once. Specimen: blood. The receptors here all came from a man aged 25 to 40 with Graves' hyperthyroidism.

This clonotype was seen many times. The V gene is TRBV6-2 or TRBV6-3, the J gene TRBJ2-7; D is possibly TRBD1 (6 bases). The CDR3 is 16 amino acids. Trimming cost V 5 bases and J 1 base, with 18 bases left between them. Looked up from germline, CDR1 is MNHEY and CDR2 is SVGEGT. CDR3 bases: TGTGCCAGCAGTACCTCACGGGACACCTTATCCTACGAGCAGTACTTC. Its protein is CASSTSRDTLSYEQYF.

Only a few counts were recorded for this clonotype. The chain combines TRBV5-1 with TRBJ2-1; no firm D call. The germline CDR1 and CDR2 sequences are SGHRS and YFSETQ. V lost 4 bases to trimming and J lost 2 bases, with 13 bases between them. The CDR3 contains 15 residues. The CDR3 DNA reads TGCGCCAGCAGCCAAGGGAACACAGCCTACAATGAGCAGTTCTTC. Encoded protein: CASSQGNTAYNEQFF.

This clonotype was recorded a few times. V and J are TRBV7-6 and TRBJ2-5; D is uncertain. Trimming cost V 5 bases and J 4 bases, with 11 bases left between them. Germline CDR1 SGHVS, CDR2 FNYEAQ. The CDR3 totals 13 residues. CDR3 DNA sequence: TGTGCCAGCAGCCACAACGGGCGAGAGACCCAGTACTTC. Translated: CASSHNGRETQYF.

There are many counts of this clonotype. The chain is built from TRBV3-1 and TRBJ1-1; D gene ambiguous. V was shortened by 0 bases and J by 6 bases, with 2 bases between the two germline ends. Germline V gene sequence: CDR1 LGHDT, CDR2 YNNKEL (reference sequence). CDR3 size: 11 residues. The CDR3 nucleotides read TGTGCCAGCAGCCAAGAGGCTGAAGCTTTCTTT. Residues: CASSQEAEAFF.

This chain links TRBV19 with TRBJ1-1; 8 bases agree with TRBD1. V gave up 8 bases and J gave up 4 bases; unmatched junction bases: 9. CDR3 length: 14 amino acids. CDR1 and CDR2 (germline): LNHDA, SQIVND (reference sequence). The CDR3 DNA reads as TGTGCCAGTCTATCAGGGGGCGTCGGCACTGAAGCTTTCTTT. Protein product: CASLSGGVGTEAFF.

There are many counts of this clonotype. The chain combines TRBV6-1 with TRBJ2-5; 12 nucleotides line up with TRBD1. This CDR3 is 19 amino acids long. V lost 5 bases to trimming and J lost 5 bases; unmatched junction nucleotides: 18. CDR1 MNHNS and CDR2 SASEGT come from the germline V gene. The chain's CDR3 is CASSPLRGLGQGAWETQYF. The CDR3 DNA follows: TGTGCCAGCAGTCCTCTCAGGGGCCTGGGACAGGGGGCGTGGGAGACCCAGTACTTC.

This clonotype was seen many times. The V gene is TRBV7-9, the J gene TRBJ2-7; D is perhaps TRBD2 (6 bases). V lost 6 bases to trimming and J lost 7 bases, with 22 bases between them. Looked up from germline, CDR1 is SEHNR and CDR2 is FQNEAQ (reference sequence). This CDR3 comprises 15 residues. CDR3 sequence (DNA): TGTGCCAGCAGTTCCGGGACTTGGAGCTCGGTTGAGCAGTACTTC. Its translation is CASSSGTWSSVEQYF.

This clonotype was counted many times. The J gene is TRBJ2-1, the V gene TRBV7-9; 13 nucleotides match TRBD2. Germline values: CDR1 SEHNR, CDR2 FQNEAQ (reference sequence). The CDR3 consists of 19 residues. Germline trimming cut 5 bases from V and 10 bases from J; bases unmatched to any gene: 20. CDR3 loop: CASSLKNRLAGGSLGEQFF. The CDR3 DNA sequence: TGTGCCAGCAGCCTAAAAAACCGACTAGCGGGAGGTAGTCTGGGCGAGCAGTTCTTC.

At least ten counts were recorded for this clonotype. The genes are TRBV11-2 and TRBJ1-2, with 8 positions matching TRBD1. J was trimmed by 6 bases and V by 5 bases; bases with no gene match: 14. Germline values: CDR1 SGHAT, CDR2 FQNNGV. CDR3 size: 16 residues. CDR3 in amino acids: CASSPLVGDRLHGYTF. CDR3 sequence (DNA): TGTGCCAGCAGCCCGTTAGTGGGGGACAGGCTGCATGGCTACACCTTC.

This clonotype occurred many times. The chain is built from TRBV28 and TRBJ1-1, with TRBD1 identical over 12 bases. The CDR3 is 16 residues long. Per germline, CDR1 MDHEN and CDR2 SYDVKM. The V and J ends lost 6 bases and 0 bases, in that order; junction bases with no gene match: 5. The CDR3 protein is CASSSGTGGMNTEAFF. CDR3 nucleotide sequence: TGTGCCAGCAGCTCCGGGACAGGGGGCATGAACACTGAAGCTTTCTTT.

This chain uses TRBV5-1 with TRBJ2-7, with 8 bases identical to TRBD2. Germline CDR1 reads SGHRS; CDR2 reads YFSETQ. J gave up 0 bases and V 5 bases, and 7 bases lay outside the gene matches. This CDR3 has 15 amino acids. The chain's CDR3 is CASRKKREPSYEQYF. For the CDR3, the DNA is TGCGCCAGCAGGAAAAAGCGGGAGCCCTCCTACGAGCAGTACTTC.

This clonotype was seen a handful of times. The chain combines TRBV19 with TRBJ1-5, with D possibly being TRBD1 (5 bases). V lost 1 base and J lost 3, with 10 bases in between. The CDR3 extends over 15 amino acids. Germline CDR1 and CDR2: LNHDA and SQIVND (reference sequence). CDR3 DNA: TGTGCCAGTAGTATAGTGACAGAATACAATCAGCCCCAGCATTTT. This codes for CASSIVTEYNQPQHF.

The V and J genes are TRBV30 and TRBJ2-1, with TRBD1 matching 10 bases. Trimming cost V 2 bases and J 6 bases; bases outside gene matches: 13. CDR1 GTSNPN and CDR2 SVGIG come from the germline V gene (reference sequence). This CDR3 is 17 amino acids long. The CDR3 nucleotides are TGTGCCTGGAGTCCACAGAGGGGGACAGGGGATGGCAATGAGCAGTTCTTC. It codes for CAWSPQRGTGDGNEQFF.

This clonotype appeared a few times. The chain links TRBV6-1 to TRBJ2-1, with 7 bases aligning to TRBD2. CDR1 MNHNS and CDR2 SASEGT come from the germline V gene. Trimming removed 1 base from V and 0 bases from J; junction bases left unmatched: 0. The CDR3 covers 15 residues. The CDR3 loop is CASSEGGGSYNEQFF. CDR3 DNA sequence: TGTGCCAGCAGTGAAGGCGGGGGCTCCTACAATGAGCAGTTCTTC.

The J gene is TRBJ1-3, the V gene TRBV13; unclear D gene. From germline, CDR1 is PRHDT and CDR2 FYEKMQ (reference sequence). The CDR3 totals 15 residues. Trimming pared 5 bases from V and 9 bases from J, leaving 20 bases between. Here the CDR3 reads CASSRSTGVRSTIYF. The CDR3 nucleotides are TGTGCCAGCAGCCGCTCTACGGGAGTTAGAAGCACCATATATTTT.

This clonotype came up a few times. As DNA, the CDR3 is TGTGCCAGCAGCCAAGATAGGGCCGGCGAAAACACCATATATTTT. Translated: CASSQDRAGENTIYF. The V and J genes are TRBV3-1 and TRBJ1-3, with unresolved D. Germline V gene lookup returns CDR1 LGHDT and CDR2 YNNKEL (reference sequence). Trimming cost V 0 bases and J 6 bases, with 12 bases left between them. The CDR3 consists of 15 residues.

V usage is TRBV9 and J usage is TRBJ1-3; D unresolved. The CDR3 runs 16 residues. V was cut by 4 bases and J by 4 bases, with 18 bases left in between. CDR1 is SGDLS, CDR2 YYNGEE, per germline. This chain's CDR3 is CASSLTGFRSGNTIYF. CDR3 nucleotides: TGTGCCAGCAGCCTAACGGGATTCCGTTCCGGAAACACCATATATTTT.

This clonotype was detected ten times or more. The chain carries TRBV5-1 and TRBJ1-5; D is unresolved. Germline V gene sequence: CDR1 SGHRS, CDR2 YFSETQ. This CDR3 comprises 15 residues. Trimming shortened V by 4 bases and J by 4 bases, and 15 bases separated the two germline ends. CDR3 protein: CASSRDGARNQPQHF. Here the CDR3 DNA reads TGCGCCAGCAGCCGTGACGGCGCTAGGAATCAGCCCCAGCATTTT.